Given below is one T cell receptor beta chain in context. This sample is part of a study of blood T cell repertoires in COVID-19. Overall study: Both acute and convalescent COVID-19 samples were obtained from the United States, Italy and Spain.

The CDR3 covers 16 residues. Trimming stripped 4 bases from V and 4 bases from J, with 20 bases between. CDR1 and CDR2 from the germline V gene are LGHDT and YNNKEL (reference sequence). In assigning cohorts, the study relied on participant-reported clinical history. Either two negative PCRs, clearance, or symptom resolution qualified Cohort 3 donors as recovered. Per the study methods: Cell counts per sample came from amplifying reference gene primers. Generated by immunoSEQ multiplex PCR, the TCRdb table keeps only in-frame clones and is missing some. V and J calls and clone size are those listed in that table; D and trimming were worked out from the DNA. Of roughly 310,000 clones listed, about nine tenths are singletons.

Source material: PBMCs or T cells enriched from blood (not recorded which). This chain links TRBV3-1 (or the pseudogene TRBV3-2) with TRBJ2-7; a possible D gene is TRBD1 (6 bases). The TCR sequence derives from a woman between 35 and 50 years old who had recovered from COVID-19. CDR3 sequence reads: CASSLAGTSTSYEQYF. The DNA for the CDR3 is TGTGCCAGCAGCCTAGCCGGGACAAGTACCTCTTACGAGCAGTACTTC.